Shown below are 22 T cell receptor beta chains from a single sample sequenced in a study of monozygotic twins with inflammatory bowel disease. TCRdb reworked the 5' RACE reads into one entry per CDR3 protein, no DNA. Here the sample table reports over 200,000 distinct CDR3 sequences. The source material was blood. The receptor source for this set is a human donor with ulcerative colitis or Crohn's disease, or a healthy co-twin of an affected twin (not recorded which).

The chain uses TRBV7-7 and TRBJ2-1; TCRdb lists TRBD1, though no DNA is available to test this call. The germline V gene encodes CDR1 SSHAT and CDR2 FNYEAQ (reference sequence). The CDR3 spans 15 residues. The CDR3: CASSKGQGVSNEQFF.

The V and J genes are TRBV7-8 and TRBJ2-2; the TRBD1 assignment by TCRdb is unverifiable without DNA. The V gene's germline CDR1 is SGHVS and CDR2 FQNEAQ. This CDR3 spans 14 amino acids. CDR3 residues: CADRDRASTGELFF.

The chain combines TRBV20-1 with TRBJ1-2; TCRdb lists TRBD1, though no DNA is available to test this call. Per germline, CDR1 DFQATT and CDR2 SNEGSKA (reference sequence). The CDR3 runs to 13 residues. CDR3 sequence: CSARVQTGYGYTF.

The CDR3 loop reads CASSRSGPLGGEKLFF. The V gene is TRBV7-9, the J gene TRBJ1-4; TCRdb's D call, TRBD1, is unchecked because there is no DNA. CDR1 SEHNR and CDR2 FQNEAQ come from the germline V gene (reference sequence). This CDR3 has 16 amino acids.

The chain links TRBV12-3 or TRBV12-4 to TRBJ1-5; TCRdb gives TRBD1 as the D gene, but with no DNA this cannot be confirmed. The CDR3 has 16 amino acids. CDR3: CASSSYIGASNQPQHF.

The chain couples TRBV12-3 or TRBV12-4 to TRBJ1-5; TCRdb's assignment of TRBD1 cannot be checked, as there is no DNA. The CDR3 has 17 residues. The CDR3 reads CASSSGPGVGSVQPQHF.

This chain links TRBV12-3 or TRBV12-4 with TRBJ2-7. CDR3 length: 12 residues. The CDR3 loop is CASSLGNYEQYF.

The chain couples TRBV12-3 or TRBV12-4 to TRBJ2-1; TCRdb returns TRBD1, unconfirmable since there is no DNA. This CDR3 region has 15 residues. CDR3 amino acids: CASSLGQGIYNEQFF.

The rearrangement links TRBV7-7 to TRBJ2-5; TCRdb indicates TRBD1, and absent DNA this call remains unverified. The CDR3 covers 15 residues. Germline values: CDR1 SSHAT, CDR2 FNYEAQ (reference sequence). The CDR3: CASSPNPWAAETQYF. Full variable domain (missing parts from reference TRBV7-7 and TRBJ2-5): GAGVSQSPRYKVTKRGQDVTLRCDPISSHATLYWYQQALGQGPEFLTYFNYEAQPDKSGLPSDRFSAERPEGSISTLTIQRTEQRDSAMYRCASSPNPWAAETQYFGPGTRLLVL.

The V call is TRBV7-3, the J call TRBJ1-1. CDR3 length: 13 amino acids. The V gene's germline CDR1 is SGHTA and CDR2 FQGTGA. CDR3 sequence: CASSQGEGTEAFF.

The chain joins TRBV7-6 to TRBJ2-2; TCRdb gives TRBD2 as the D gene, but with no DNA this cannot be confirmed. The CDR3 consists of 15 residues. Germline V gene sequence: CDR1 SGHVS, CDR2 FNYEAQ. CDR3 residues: CASSRLAGFKRELFF.

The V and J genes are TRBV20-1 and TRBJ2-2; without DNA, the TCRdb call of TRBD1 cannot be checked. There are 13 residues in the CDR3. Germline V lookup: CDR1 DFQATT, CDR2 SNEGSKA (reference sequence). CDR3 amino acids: CSAKGVNTGELFF.

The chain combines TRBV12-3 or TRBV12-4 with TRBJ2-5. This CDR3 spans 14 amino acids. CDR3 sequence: CASNLQGPQETQYF.

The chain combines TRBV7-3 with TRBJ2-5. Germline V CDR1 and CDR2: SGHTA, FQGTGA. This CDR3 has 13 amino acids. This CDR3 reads CASSAQTGETQYF.

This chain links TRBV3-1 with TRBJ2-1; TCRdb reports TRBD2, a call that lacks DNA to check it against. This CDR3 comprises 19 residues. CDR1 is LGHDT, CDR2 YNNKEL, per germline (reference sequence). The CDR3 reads CASSQDVRVAGSKMGEQFF.

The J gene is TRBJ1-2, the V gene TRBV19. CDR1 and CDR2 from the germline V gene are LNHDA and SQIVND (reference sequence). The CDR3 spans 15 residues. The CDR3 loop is CASSIGGSGYYGYTF.

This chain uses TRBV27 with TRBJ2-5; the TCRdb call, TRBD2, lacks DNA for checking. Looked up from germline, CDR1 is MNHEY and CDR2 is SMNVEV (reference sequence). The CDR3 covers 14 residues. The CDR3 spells CASSADRVAQTQYF.

The CDR3 protein is CASSFSPGAATEAFF. The V gene is TRBV7-6, the J gene TRBJ1-1; lacking DNA, the TRBD1 call made by TCRdb goes unchecked. This CDR3 contains 15 residues. CDR1 SGHVS and CDR2 FNYEAQ come from the germline V gene.

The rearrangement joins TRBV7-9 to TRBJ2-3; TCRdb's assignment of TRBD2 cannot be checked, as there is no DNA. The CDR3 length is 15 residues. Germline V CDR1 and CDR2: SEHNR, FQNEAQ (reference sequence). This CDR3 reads CASSLGRTSTDTQYF.

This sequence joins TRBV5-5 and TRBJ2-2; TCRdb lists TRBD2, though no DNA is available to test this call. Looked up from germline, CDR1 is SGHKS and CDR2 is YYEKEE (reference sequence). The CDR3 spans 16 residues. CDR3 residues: CASSRGMGANTGELFF. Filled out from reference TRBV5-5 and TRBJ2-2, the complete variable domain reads DAGVTQSPTHLIKTRGQQVTLRCSPISGHKSVSWYQQVLGQGPQFIFQYYEKEERGRGNFPDRFSARQFPNYSSELNVNALLLGDSALYLCASSRGMGANTGELFFGEGSRLTVL.

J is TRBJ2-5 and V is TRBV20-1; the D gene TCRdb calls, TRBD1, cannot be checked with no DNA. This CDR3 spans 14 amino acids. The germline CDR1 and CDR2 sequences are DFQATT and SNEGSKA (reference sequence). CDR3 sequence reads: CSARSWTGRETQYF.

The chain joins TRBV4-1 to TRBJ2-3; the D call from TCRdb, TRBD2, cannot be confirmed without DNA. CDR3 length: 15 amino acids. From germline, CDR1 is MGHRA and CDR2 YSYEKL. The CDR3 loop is CASARGSGGTDTQYF.